The T cell receptor (beta chain) described here comes from a study of blood T cell repertoires in COVID-19. Turning to the study itself: Sites across the United States, Italy and Spain contributed samples from acute and convalescent COVID-19.

In the authors' workflow: Amplifying reference gene primers gave estimates of nucleated cell counts. The data were produced by immunoSEQ multiplex PCR, yet TCRdb's version contains in-frame clones alone and is incomplete. V and J calls and clone size are given by that table; D and trimming were obtained from the DNA. The sample has more than 95,000 clones; approximately 81% are singletons. The CDR3 spans 12 residues. Germline CDR1 is MNHEY and CDR2 is SVGAGI. Trimming took 8 bases from V and 4 from J, leaving 11 bases between them. The sequencing input was peripheral blood. The TCR comes from a woman between 50 and 59 years old with acute or convalescent COVID-19. The chain employs TRBV6-5 and TRBJ1-1; D unclear. CDR3 in amino acids: CASGLGGTEAFF. For the CDR3, the DNA is TGTGCCAGCGGCCTCGGAGGCACTGAAGCTTTCTTT.